These 16 T cell receptor beta chains originate from one sample sequenced in a study of regulatory and conventional T cells in RAG deficiency. Blood CD4+ CD25-high CD127-low regulatory T cells supplied the genomic DNA template. Clones were sequenced by immunoSEQ multiplex PCR, and TCRdb holds only the in-frame ones, with some missing. This sample has roughly 7,800 clones; under 95% occur once, and the top ten carry about 1.4%. This sample was also put to use in a study of regulatory T cells. Turning to that study: Amplification used 52 TRBV primers and 13 TRBJ primers.

Sample: CD127- CD25+ CD4+ Tregs sorted from blood. The receptors stem from a human donor in good health.

This clone appeared once. This chain connects TRBV4-1 to TRBJ1-1; TRBD1 is a possible D gene (5 bases). CDR3 length: 14 amino acids. The V gene lost 5 bases and the J gene lost 5 bases, with 15 bases spanning the gap. Germline CDR1 and CDR2: MGHRA and YSYEKL. This chain's CDR3 is CASSKGMLGTEAFF. CDR3 bases: TGCGCCAGCAGCAAGGGGATGTTAGGAACTGAAGCTTTCTTT.

V usage is TRBV5-6 and J usage is TRBJ2-7, with 7 bases matching TRBD1. Germline V gene data show CDR1 as SGHDT and CDR2 as YYEEEE. V was clipped by 5 bases and J by 2 bases; unmatched bases: 13. The CDR3 sequence is 16 residues long. Written as DNA, the CDR3 is TGTGCCAGCAGTTTTGGAATTGGGCAGGGGGCCTACGAGCAGTACTTC. Translation: CASSFGIGQGAYEQYF.

The rearrangement joins TRBV6-5 to TRBJ1-2; D not certain. This CDR3 has 12 amino acids. Trimming took 4 bases from V and 5 from J, leaving 8 bases between them. Germline values: CDR1 MNHEY, CDR2 SVGAGI. CDR3 DNA: TGTGCCAGCAGTTTCAACAGATATGGCTACACCTTC. Protein sequence: CASSFNRYGYTF.

The chain links TRBV6-6 to TRBJ1-4, with 8 bases identical to TRBD1. J lost 7 bases, V lost 0 bases, and 4 bases had no gene match. This CDR3 is built from 15 residues. The germline CDR1 and CDR2 sequences are MNHNY and SVGAGI (reference sequence). The CDR3 is CASSYSGQGSEKLFF. In DNA, the CDR3 is TGTGCCAGCAGTTACTCTGGACAGGGTAGTGAAAAACTGTTTTTT.

The CDR3: CASSLSQGIGQPQHF. Written as DNA, the CDR3 is TGTGCCAGCAGTTTGAGTCAGGGGATTGGTCAGCCCCAGCATTTT. The chain employs TRBV28 and TRBJ1-5, with D tentatively TRBD1 (6 bases). The germline V and J ends were trimmed by 3 bases and 6 bases, with 15 bases remaining between them. The CDR3 is 15 residues long. Per germline, CDR1 MDHEN and CDR2 SYDVKM. Complete variable domain (other parts from reference TRBV28 and TRBJ1-5): DVKVTQSSRYLVKRTGEKVFLECVQDMDHENMFWYRQDPGLGLRLIYFSYDVKMKEKGDIPEGYSVSREKKERFSLILESASTNQTSMYLCASSLSQGIGQPQHFGDGTRLSIL.

This clone was picked up one time. CDR3 amino acids: CASNRQGLNTEAFF. CDR3 bases: TGTGCCAGCAACCGACAGGGCCTGAACACTGAAGCTTTCTTT. The gene calls are TRBV2 and TRBJ1-1, with 7 nucleotides matching TRBD1. The trim removed 7 bases at V and 0 bases at J, leaving 5 bases unmatched. The germline gives CDR1 SNHLY, CDR2 FYNNEI. CDR3 length equals 14 residues. Together with reference TRBV2 and TRBJ1-1, the CDR3 gives the full variable domain: EPEVTQTPSHQVTQMGQEVILRCVPISNHLYFYWYRQILGQKVEFLVSFYNNEISEKSEIFDDQFSVERPDGSNFTLKIRSTKLEDSAMYFCASNRQGLNTEAFFGQGTRLTVV.

The rearrangement joins TRBV19 to TRBJ1-1, with TRBD1 matching 8 bases. The trim removed 3 bases at V and 6 bases at J, leaving 6 bases unmatched. CDR1 is LNHDA and CDR2 is SQIVND in the germline V gene (reference sequence). The CDR3 extends over 14 amino acids. CDR3 DNA: TGTGCCAGTAGTATGCGGGACAGGACTCCTGAAGCTTTCTTT. Amino acid sequence: CASSMRDRTPEAFF.

V gene TRBV6-5 combines with J gene TRBJ2-7; tentatively, D is TRBD1 (6 bases). Germline loops: CDR1 MNHEY, CDR2 SVGAGI. V was cut by 10 bases and J by 6 bases, with 13 bases left in between. There are 11 residues in the CDR3. The CDR3, as DNA: TGTGCCATCCTACAGGGAACCGAGCAGTACTTC. It codes for CAILQGTEQYF.

The chain couples TRBV7-9 to TRBJ2-1, with a possible D match to TRBD2 (6 bases). The CDR3 length is 17 residues. The V gene's germline CDR1 is SEHNR and CDR2 FQNEAQ (reference sequence). Trimming took 5 bases from V and 0 from J, leaving 17 bases between them. The CDR3 DNA follows: TGTGCCAGCAGCCCTACTGGGCGGGGTCTCTCCTACAATGAGCAGTTCTTC. Translated: CASSPTGRGLSYNEQFF.

The chain links TRBV19 to TRBJ1-6, with 12 bases identical to TRBD1. The J segment lost 9 bases and the V segment lost 6 bases, leaving 3 bases of the junction unmatched. This CDR3 has 14 residues. Per germline, CDR1 LNHDA and CDR2 SQIVND (reference sequence). This chain's CDR3 is CASRGQGAGSPLHF. CDR3 nucleotide sequence: TGTGCCAGTAGGGGACAGGGGGCTGGTTCACCCCTCCACTTT.

The chain joins TRBV4-1 to TRBJ1-1; 7 bases fit TRBD1. The CDR3 is made up of 15 amino acids. J lost 3 bases, V lost 4 bases, and 8 bases had no gene match. Germline loops: CDR1 MGHRA, CDR2 YSYEKL. The CDR3, as DNA: TGCGCCAGCAGCCGCCGAGGACAGGCGGACACTGAAGCTTTCTTT. Its translation is CASSRRGQADTEAFF.

This chain links TRBV5-1 with TRBJ1-1, with 7 bases matching TRBD1. Germline CDR1 is SGHRS and CDR2 is YFSETQ. Trimming removed 2 bases from V and 9 bases from J; junction bases left unmatched: 10. The CDR3 length is 14 residues. The DNA for the CDR3 is TGCGCCAGCAGCTTTTCCCCCGGGACAGAGAAAGCTTTCTTT. It encodes CASSFSPGTEKAFF. Full variable domain (missing parts from reference TRBV5-1 and TRBJ1-1): KAGVTQTPRYLIKTRGQQVTLSCSPISGHRSVSWYQQTPGQGLQFLFEYFSETQRNKGNFPGRFSGRQFSNSRSEMNVSTLELGDSALYLCASSFSPGTEKAFFGQGTRLTVV.

The V call is TRBV5-1, the J call TRBJ2-1; D gene unclear. The CDR3 covers 15 residues. Trimming pared 2 bases from V and 6 bases from J, leaving 15 bases between. Germline CDR1 is SGHRS and CDR2 is YFSETQ. The CDR3 region has the DNA TGCGCCAGCAGCTTACCGTTAGTCTACTCCAATGAGCAGTTCTTC. It encodes CASSLPLVYSNEQFF.

The chain carries TRBV29-1 and TRBJ1-2; the match to TRBD1 covers 9 bases. CDR3 length equals 15 residues. Germline assignment: CDR1 SQVTM and CDR2 ANQGSEA. The V segment lost 7 bases and the J segment 4 bases; nucleotides outside the gene matches: 13. The CDR3 protein is CSADGTGSASYGYTF. CDR3 coding DNA: TGCAGCGCCGACGGGACAGGGAGTGCTAGCTATGGCTACACCTTC.

V usage is TRBV7-9 and J usage is TRBJ2-1, with TRBD1 matching over 8 bases. The CDR3 covers 16 residues. Per the germline V gene, CDR1 is SEHNR and CDR2 is FQNEAQ (reference sequence). V was pared by 2 bases and J by 8 bases, with 11 bases of the junction left unmatched. Written as DNA, the CDR3 is TGTGCCAGCAGCTTATTCTACAGGGGGTCCTCCGATGAGCAGTTCTTC. Protein sequence: CASSLFYRGSSDEQFF. Combining the CDR3 with reference TRBV7-9 and TRBJ2-1 gives the whole variable domain DTGVSQNPRHKITKRGQNVTFRCDPISEHNRLYWYRQTLGQGPEFLTYFQNEAQLEKSRLLSDRFSAERPKGSFSTLEIQRTEQGDSAMYLCASSLFYRGSSDEQFFGPGTRLTVL.

This chain joins TRBV30 and TRBJ2-7, with a weak D call TRBD2 (5 bases). There are 11 residues in the CDR3. V was trimmed by 0 bases and J by 5 bases, leaving 5 bases between them. Germline lookup yields CDR1 GTSNPN and CDR2 SVGIG (reference sequence). CDR3 in DNA: TGTGCCTGGAGTGTGCGGGACGAGCAGTACTTC. Protein sequence: CAWSVRDEQYF.